These 23 T cell receptor beta chains originate from one sample sequenced in a study of metastatic and nonmetastatic thyroid tumors. TCRdb re-called the PCR reads via MiXCR. The data show 15,000 or so clones, with roughly 25% seen just once and roughly 7.1% held by the top ten. All patients were untreated before thyroid surgery. The sample taken for sequencing was tumor tissue. The receptors originated from a female donor with papillary thyroid cancer or a benign thyroid nodule (not recorded which). Some clones in this sample may be carry-over from other donors' samples.

This clone was detected a few times. This chain joins TRBV20-1 and TRBJ2-7, with 15 bases matching TRBD2. The CDR3 runs 17 residues. The germline gives CDR1 DFQATT, CDR2 SNEGSKA (reference sequence). V lost 5 bases, J lost 0 bases, and 8 bases stayed unmatched. In DNA form, the CDR3 reads TGCAGTGCTTCCTCTGGGACTAGCGGGAGGAGCTCCTACGAGCAGTACTTC. Residues: CSASSGTSGRSSYEQYF.

By its share, this clone is medium-sized. V is TRBV18 and J is TRBJ1-5; TRBD1 might be the D (6 bases). From germline, CDR1 is KGHSH and CDR2 LQKENI. V was cut by 4 bases and J by 0 bases, with 13 bases left in between. The CDR3 is 16 amino acids. In nucleotides, the CDR3 is TGTGCCAGCTCACGGCAAGGGGGGTATAGCAATCAGCCCCAGCATTTT. This encodes CASSRQGGYSNQPQHF. Based on the CDR3 plus reference TRBV18 and TRBJ1-5, the full variable domain is NAGVMQNPRHLVRRRGQEARLRCSPMKGHSHVYWYRQLPEEGLKFMVYLQKENIIDESGMPKERFSAEFPKEGPSILRIQQVVRGDSAAYFCASSRQGGYSNQPQHFGDGTRLSIL.

This clone is categorized as medium-sized (0.01 to 0.1%). The gene calls are TRBV12-3 or TRBV12-4 and TRBJ1-6; D gene uncertain. Trimming cost V 4 bases and J 5 bases, with 15 bases left between them. CDR3 length: 16 residues. CDR3 loop: CASSYMGGSNNSPLHF. The DNA of the CDR3 is TGTGCCAGCAGTTATATGGGAGGGTCGAATAATTCACCCCTCCACTTT.

Comments on this clone: A much bigger clone sits one base away, suggesting this may be a read error. This chain links TRBV5-4 with TRBJ1-2, with 8 bases identical to TRBD1. The CDR3 length is 15 residues. V was clipped by 4 bases and J by 7 bases; unmatched bases: 12. Germline CDR1 SGHNT, CDR2 YYREEE (reference sequence). As DNA, the CDR3 is TGTGCCAGCAGCCCCGGGGACAGGATAAACCTTGGCTACACCTTC. This codes for CASSPGDRINLGYTF. Variable domain in full (rest from reference TRBV5-4 and TRBJ1-2): ETGVTQSPTHLIKTRGQQVTLRCSSQSGHNTVSWYQQALGQGPQFIFQYYREEENGRGNFPPRFSGLQFPNYSSELNVNALELDDSALYLCASSPGDRINLGYTFGSGTRLTVV.

As concerns this clone: A much more abundant neighbour one base away suggests this may be a read error. The V call is TRBV19, the J call TRBJ1-1, with no clear D. CDR1 and CDR2 from the germline V gene are LNHDA and SQIVND (reference sequence). CDR3 size: 15 residues. The V gene lost 4 bases and the J gene lost 3 bases, with 15 bases spanning the gap. The CDR3 is CASSRLWDGDTEAFF. DNA for the CDR3: TGTGCCAGTAGTAGGTTGTGGGATGGTGACACTGAAGCTTTCTTT.

This clone was observed many times. The chain combines TRBV20-1 with TRBJ1-1; no clear D. Germline CDR1 is DFQATT and CDR2 is SNEGSKA (reference sequence). Trimming pared 4 bases from V and 1 base from J, leaving 7 bases between. The CDR3 has 12 residues. The CDR3 bases are TGCAGTGCTACCAGGACGAACACTGAAGCTTTCTTT. Translating gives CSATRTNTEAFF.

This clone was seen many times. The chain is built from TRBV7-9 and TRBJ1-4; D unclear. Germline values: CDR1 SEHNR, CDR2 FQNEAQ (reference sequence). The CDR3 runs 14 residues. Deletions cut 3 bases from V and 7 bases from J, with 12 bases between. CDR3: CASSLGSAGEKLFF. The DNA for the CDR3 is TGTGCCAGCAGCTTGGGTTCGGCTGGTGAAAAACTGTTTTTT.

This clone has a handful of counts. The junction does not match germline at one end; this may be a read error. The genes are TRBV7-6 and TRBJ2-7, with TRBD2 identical over 15 bases. From germline, CDR1 is SGHVS and CDR2 FNYEAQ. The CDR3 covers 17 residues. The CDR3 nucleotides are TGTGCCAGCAGCGAGGGACTAGCGGGAGGCTTAGTCTACGAGCATTACTTC. Translating it yields CASSEGLAGGLVYEHYF.

In its sample, this clone ranks as medium-sized (0.01 to 0.1%). The chain uses TRBV12-3 or TRBV12-4 and TRBJ2-7; 10 nucleotides match TRBD2. CDR3 length: 16 amino acids. J was trimmed by 5 bases and V by 3 bases; bases with no gene match: 10. The CDR3 sequence: CASSLRAGGPQDEQYF. CDR3 nucleotides: TGTGCCAGCAGTTTGCGAGCGGGAGGGCCCCAAGACGAGCAGTACTTC.

This clone occurred a few times. The chain carries TRBV6-1 and TRBJ1-2, with D perhaps matching TRBD1 (5 bases). Germline V gene data show CDR1 as MNHNS and CDR2 as SASEGT. CDR3 length: 12 residues. Trimming took 8 bases from V and 4 from J, leaving 11 bases between them. CDR3 amino acids: CASAQGAYGYTF. The CDR3 DNA reads TGTGCCAGCGCGCAGGGCGCCTATGGCTACACCTTC.

The J gene is TRBJ2-1, the V gene TRBV12-3 or TRBV12-4; 8 bases are shared with TRBD2. After removal of 6 bases from V and 6 bases from J, the junction contained 13 bases not matched to a gene. The length of the CDR3 is 16 residues. The CDR3 nucleotides read TGTGCCAGCAGCGTTCGAGCGGGAGTATGGGGCAATGAGCAGTTCTTC. Its translation: CASSVRAGVWGNEQFF.

The V and J genes are TRBV20-1 and TRBJ2-1; 8 positions agree with TRBD2. CDR1 DFQATT and CDR2 SNEGSKA come from the germline V gene (reference sequence). Trimming at V came to 3 bases and at J to 3 bases, leaving 4 bases not matched to a gene. This CDR3 has 14 amino acids. CDR3 bases: TGCAGTGCTAGGACTAGCGTCGACTACAATGAGCAGTTCTTC. Protein sequence: CSARTSVDYNEQFF.

The V and J genes are TRBV28 and TRBJ2-7; D gene uncertain. The ends were cut back, 5 bases at V and 4 bases at J, with 6 bases in the middle. The CDR3 extends over 11 amino acids. Germline V gene lookup returns CDR1 MDHEN and CDR2 SYDVKM. The CDR3 DNA follows: TGTGCCAGCAGTCGTACGTACGAGCAGTACTTC. It encodes CASSRTYEQYF.

Within the sample, this clone is medium-sized. The chain combines TRBV20-1 with TRBJ1-1; D uncertain. V lost 5 bases to trimming and J lost 1 base, with 8 bases between them. Germline CDR1 reads DFQATT; CDR2 reads SNEGSKA (reference sequence). This CDR3 is 12 amino acids long. In nucleotides, the CDR3 is TGCAGTGCTTGGGCGACGAACACTGAAGCTTTCTTT. It is translated as CSAWATNTEAFF.

The rearrangement joins TRBV7-3 to TRBJ2-5; 9 bases fit TRBD2. Trimming took 11 bases from V and 11 from J; bases not matched to a gene: 15. Germline CDR1 is SGHTA and CDR2 is FQGTGA. CDR3 length equals 13 residues. CDR3 region: CAVPSGASREQYF. CDR3 coding DNA: TGTGCCGTGCCTAGCGGGGCTTCAAGAGAACAGTACTTC.

This clone has more than one count but fewer than ten. The J gene is TRBJ2-7, the V gene TRBV6-1; D is uncertain. This CDR3 spans 14 amino acids. The germline CDR1 and CDR2 sequences are MNHNS and SASEGT. V was pared by 5 bases and J by 4 bases, with 15 bases between. CDR3 DNA sequence: TGTGCCAGCAGTAAAAAGGACGGTCCATACGAGCAGTACTTC. It yields the protein CASSKKDGPYEQYF.

The table lists this clone with many counts. The chain recombines TRBV28 with TRBJ1-5, with D possibly being TRBD1 (6 bases). CDR3 size: 15 residues. V was shortened by 6 bases and J by 7 bases, with 19 bases between the two germline ends. CDR1 is MDHEN, CDR2 SYDVKM, per germline. This chain's CDR3 is CASRASRRGDQPQHF. CDR3 bases: TGTGCCAGCAGAGCCTCCAGAAGGGGGGACCAGCCCCAGCATTTT.

This clone was detected many times. V gene TRBV27 combines with J gene TRBJ2-1; the D call may be TRBD1 or TRBD2 (5 bases each). The V gene's germline CDR1 is MNHEY and CDR2 SMNVEV (reference sequence). This CDR3 region has 14 residues. Trimming cost V 6 bases and J 2 bases, with 11 bases left between them. CDR3 DNA sequence: TGTGCCAGCAGCCTTGGGACCGCCTACAATGAGCAGTTCTTC. This gives the protein CASSLGTAYNEQFF.

The chain carries TRBV12-3 or TRBV12-4 and TRBJ2-3; D may be TRBD2 (5 bases). V lost 5 bases to trimming and J lost 3 bases, with 18 bases between them. The CDR3 sequence is 16 residues long. The CDR3, as DNA: TGTGCCAGCAGTCTTCGATCGGGATGGCCAACAGATACGCAGTATTTT. Protein: CASSLRSGWPTDTQYF.

The chain is built from TRBV30 and TRBJ1-6; tentative D call: TRBD1 (5 bases). V shed 5 bases and J shed 11 bases, with 25 bases lying between them. Germline lookup yields CDR1 GTSNPN and CDR2 SVGIG (reference sequence). The CDR3 extends over 16 amino acids. CDR3 bases: TGTGCCTGGGGATGGGGCGCTCGAACAGGCGCGACACCCCTCCACTTT. Its protein product is CAWGWGARTGATPLHF.

This chain links TRBV4-2 with TRBJ2-3; 8 nucleotides line up with TRBD2. The CDR3 consists of 19 residues. Germline V gene data show CDR1 as LGHNA and CDR2 as YNFKEQ. Trimming cost V 4 bases and J 4 bases; bases outside gene matches: 19. CDR3 sequence: CASSPIAGLRLTPPDTQYF. The CDR3 DNA follows: TGTGCCAGCAGCCCGATAGCGGGACTCCGCCTTACCCCGCCAGATACGCAGTATTTT.

At least ten counts were recorded for this clone. The chain carries TRBV9 and TRBJ1-4, with a weak D call TRBD1 (6 bases). The CDR3 sequence is 16 residues long. CDR1 is SGDLS and CDR2 is YYNGEE in the germline V gene. V was trimmed by 0 bases and J by 0 bases, leaving 9 bases between them. The CDR3: CASSVGHRATNEKLFF. CDR3 sequence (DNA): TGTGCCAGCAGCGTAGGCCACAGGGCAACTAATGAAAAACTGTTTTTT.

The chain couples TRBV12-3 or TRBV12-4 to TRBJ1-2; 8 bases align to TRBD1. The junction had 5 bases not matched to a gene; V was cut back by 7 bases and J by 7 bases. CDR3 length: 12 amino acids. The CDR3 coding sequence is TGTGCCAGCACAGGGGGCTCCTGTGGCTACACCTTC. Protein: CASTGGSCGYTF.